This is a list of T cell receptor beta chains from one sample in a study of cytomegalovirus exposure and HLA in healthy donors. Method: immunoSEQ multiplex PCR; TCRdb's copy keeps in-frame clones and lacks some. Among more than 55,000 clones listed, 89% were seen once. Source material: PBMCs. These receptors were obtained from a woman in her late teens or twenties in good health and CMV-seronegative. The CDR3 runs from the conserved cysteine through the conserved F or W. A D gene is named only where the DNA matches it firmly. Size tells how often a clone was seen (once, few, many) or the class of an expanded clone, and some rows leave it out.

TGTGCCAGCAGCCCCGGACGCGGGAACGAGCAGTACTTC	CASSPGRGNEQYF	TRBV6-5	-	-	TRBJ2-7
TGTGCCAGCAGCCCGCGGACAGGGGTTGATGGCTACACCTTC	CASSPRTGVDGYTF	TRBV5-6	TRBD1	once	TRBJ1-2
TGTGCCAGCAGCTTCGAGGGGGCAAGAAACACCATATATTTT	CASSFEGARNTIYF	TRBV13	TRBD1	-	TRBJ1-3
TGTGCCAGCAGGCCACCGGGACAGGGGTATGAAAAACTGTTTTTT	CASRPPGQGYEKLFF	TRBV7-9	TRBD1	-	TRBJ1-4
TGTGCCAGCAGTGAGGTGACAGGGGTGATAACTGAAGCTTTCTTT	CASSEVTGVITEAFF	TRBV2	TRBD1	-	TRBJ1-1
TGTGCCAGCAGCTTACCGGGGACTAGCGGGAGTTGGTACGAGCAGTACTTC	CASSLPGTSGSWYEQYF	TRBV7-2	TRBD2	-	TRBJ2-7
TGCGCCAGCAGTGTCCAGGGGAACACTGAAGCTTTCTTT	CASSVQGNTEAFF	TRBV10-1	-	-	TRBJ1-1
TGTGCCAGCAGCTTAGGGACAGTCAAAATACATAGCAATCAGCCCCAGCATTTT	CASSLGTVKIHSNQPQHF	TRBV11-3	-	-	TRBJ1-5
TGTGCCAGCAGTGAAGTGGGGGGAATGGTCGGTGGCTACACCTTC	CASSEVGGMVGGYTF	TRBV6-1	-	once	TRBJ1-2
TGTGCCAGCAGCCCTTGGGCCGAGACCCAGTACTTC	CASSPWAETQYF	TRBV5-5	-	once	TRBJ2-5
TGTGCCAGCAGTTACCAGTCATCCTACGAGCAGTACTTC	CASSYQSSYEQYF	TRBV6-5	-	-	TRBJ2-7
TGTGCCAGTAGTATGACAGGGGGAGGACAAACTGAAGCTTTCTTT	CASSMTGGGQTEAFF	TRBV19	TRBD1	-	TRBJ1-1
TGTGCCAGCAGTGAAGCACCTGAACTACAGGGGGCGGTGAACACTGAAGCTTTCTTT	CASSEAPELQGAVNTEAFF	TRBV2	TRBD1	-	TRBJ1-1
TGTGCCAGCAGCCCCTACCCTATCTATAGCAATCAGCCCCAGCATTTT	CASSPYPIYSNQPQHF	TRBV7-8	-	-	TRBJ1-5
TGTGCCAGCCAGCGGAACAATGAGCAGTTCTTC	CASQRNNEQFF	TRBV2	-	-	TRBJ2-1
TGTGCCAGCAGCCCCAGGAGCGGGGAGGAGGCCGGGGAGCTGTTTTTT	CASSPRSGEEAGELFF	TRBV7-9	TRBD2	-	TRBJ2-2
TGTGCCAGCAGCCAAGATCTTATAAGGACAGGGGTTACCAACGAGCAGTACTTC	CASSQDLIRTGVTNEQYF	TRBV4-2	TRBD1	few	TRBJ2-7
TGTGCCAGCAGCTTAAGGGCGGGAGGGGACGGGGAGCTGTTTTTT	CASSLRAGGDGELFF	TRBV7-2	TRBD2	few	TRBJ2-2
TGTGCCAGCAGCTATGGGACAGGGGGAACCTACGAGCAGTACTTC	CASSYGTGGTYEQYF	TRBV7-8	TRBD1	-	TRBJ2-7
TGTGCCAGCAGCGTAGTTGGTAACCCCAGCTCTGGGGCCAACGTCCTGACTTTC	CASSVVGNPSSGANVLTF	TRBV9	-	-	TRBJ2-6
TGTGCCAGCCACCGGGACAGCTACAATGAGCAGTTCTTC	CASHRDSYNEQFF	TRBV6-1	TRBD1	-	TRBJ2-1
TGTGCCAGCAGTGAGAACACAGGGGCCGAGCAGTACTTC	CASSENTGAEQYF	TRBV27	TRBD1	-	TRBJ2-7